This TCR beta chain was sequenced in a study of cytomegalovirus exposure and HLA in healthy donors. Overall study findings and caveats: Some TCR beta chains (about 170 of them) were listed as cytomegalovirus-associated. Specificity for CMV antigens was confirmed in vitro for a few of the CMV-associated chains.

CDR1 SGHNT and CDR2 YENEEA come from the germline V gene. The V end lost 4 bases, the J end lost 7 bases, and 10 bases lay between the germline ends. The CDR3 covers 13 residues. Details on this clone: What it recognizes is unknown.

The primer mix had 60 Vbeta and 13 Jbeta primers. Sequencing was performed with immunoSEQ multiplex PCR; in TCRdb, only in-frame clones are kept and a portion is missing. Among over 90,000 clones listed, around 74% were seen once. The chain employs TRBV11-3 and TRBJ2-2, with D possibly TRBD1 on 5 matching bases. Sequenced: PBMCs. This TCR was recovered from a female donor in good health and CMV-seropositive. The CDR3 DNA sequence: TGTGCCAGCAGCTCCACCAGGGTCGGGGAGCTGTTTTTT. Amino acid sequence: CASSSTRVGELFF. The entire variable domain, with the rest obtained from reference TRBV11-3 and TRBJ2-2, is as follows: EAGVVQSPRYKIIEKKQPVAFWCNPISGHNTLYWYLQNLGQGPELLIRYENEEAVDDSQLPKDRFSAERLKGVDSTLKIQPAELGDSAVYLCASSSTRVGELFFGEGSRLTVL.